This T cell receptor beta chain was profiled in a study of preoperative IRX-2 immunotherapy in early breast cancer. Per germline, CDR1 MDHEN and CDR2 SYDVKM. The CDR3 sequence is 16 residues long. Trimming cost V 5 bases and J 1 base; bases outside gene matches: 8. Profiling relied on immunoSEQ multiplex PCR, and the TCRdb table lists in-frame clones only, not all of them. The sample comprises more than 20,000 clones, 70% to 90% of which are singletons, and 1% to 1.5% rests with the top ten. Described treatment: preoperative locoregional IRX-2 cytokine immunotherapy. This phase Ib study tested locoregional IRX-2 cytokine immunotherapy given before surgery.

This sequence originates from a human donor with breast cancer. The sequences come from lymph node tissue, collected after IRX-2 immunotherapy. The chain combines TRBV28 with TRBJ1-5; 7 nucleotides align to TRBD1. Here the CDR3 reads CASSPGGRDSNQPQHF. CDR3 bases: TGTGCCAGCAGTCCAGGGGGTCGGGACAGCAATCAGCCCCAGCATTTT.